This note documents a single T cell receptor (beta chain) sequence. The antigen remains undetermined. This CDR3 has 11 amino acids. Trimming took 8 bases from V and 7 from J, leaving 12 bases between them. Germline CDR1 reads LNHDA; CDR2 reads SQIVND (reference sequence). The data stem from a study of siplizumab effects on memory and regulatory T cells. Broader study findings: Suppressive function of proliferating Tregs from siplizumab cultures was not confirmed. In unstimulated cells, naive T cells appeared more diverse than memory T cells and seemed major alloresponse contributors. Unstimulated subset assignment was obtained for only a minor fraction of alloreactive clones.

Generated by immunoSEQ multiplex PCR, the TCRdb table keeps only in-frame clones and is missing some. The sample yields about 72,000 clones, roughly 89% seen once. The sequenced sample consisted of CD8+ T cells sorted from blood. The chain carries TRBV19 and TRBJ2-7; D remains ambiguous. The receptor's source is a human donor in good health. The chain's CDR3 is CASGTGFEQYF. The CDR3 DNA follows: TGTGCCAGTGGAACCGGGTTTGAGCAGTACTTC.